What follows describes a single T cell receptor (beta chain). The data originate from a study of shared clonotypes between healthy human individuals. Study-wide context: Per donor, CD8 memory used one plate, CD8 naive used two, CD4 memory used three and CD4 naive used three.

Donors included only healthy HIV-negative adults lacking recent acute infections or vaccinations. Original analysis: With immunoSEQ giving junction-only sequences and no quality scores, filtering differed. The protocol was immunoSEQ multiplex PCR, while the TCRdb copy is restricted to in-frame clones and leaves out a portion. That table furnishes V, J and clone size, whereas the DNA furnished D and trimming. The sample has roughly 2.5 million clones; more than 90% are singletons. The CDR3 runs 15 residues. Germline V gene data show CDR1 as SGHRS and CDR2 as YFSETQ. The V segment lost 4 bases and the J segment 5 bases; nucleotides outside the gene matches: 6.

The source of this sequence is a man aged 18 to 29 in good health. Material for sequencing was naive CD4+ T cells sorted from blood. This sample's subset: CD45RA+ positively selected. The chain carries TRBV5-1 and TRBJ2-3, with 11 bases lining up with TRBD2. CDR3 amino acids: CASSKLAGDVDTQYF. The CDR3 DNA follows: TGCGCCAGCAGCAAACTAGCGGGAGACGTAGATACGCAGTATTTT.